A single sample is the source of the 8 T cell receptor beta chains below, sequenced in a study of PD-1 blockade in classical Hodgkin lymphoma (dated by TCRdb to about 2020). Library prep was done by the immunoSEQ multiplex PCR assay. TCRdb holds this immuneACCESS table with in-frame rearrangements only. Some clones are missing; in checked studies, unresolved V genes explain under half, and the rest has no known cause. The sample profile shows around 16,000 clones; 86% of them were found once. More than 0.7% of the sample lies in the top ten. The time point label of this sample denotes: newly diagnosed, previously untreated cHL patient sample. A Miltenyi CD4+ T cell isolation kit was used for magnetic negative selection to purify CD4+ T cells from thawed PBMCs. Sequenced: CD4+ T cells from blood. These receptors were collected from a human donor with classical Hodgkin lymphoma.

V gene TRBV2 combines with J gene TRBJ2-1; 9 bases are a match to TRBD2. Germline V gene lookup returns CDR1 SNHLY and CDR2 FYNNEI. The CDR3 runs 16 residues. The trim removed 6 bases at V and 3 bases at J, leaving 9 bases unmatched. In nucleotides, the CDR3 is TGTGCCAGCAGGCCCAGACTAGCGGAACTCTACAATGAGCAGTTCTTC. Encoded protein: CASRPRLAELYNEQFF. The full variable domain, with the rest looked up from reference TRBV2 and TRBJ2-1, is EPEVTQTPSHQVTQMGQEVILRCVPISNHLYFYWYRQILGQKVEFLVSFYNNEISEKSEIFDDQFSVERPDGSNFTLKIRSTKLEDSAMYFCASRPRLAELYNEQFFGPGTRLTVL.

V usage is TRBV5-4 and J usage is TRBJ2-5; TRBD2 matches 15 bases. The J segment lost 5 bases and the V segment lost 4 bases, leaving 3 bases of the junction unmatched. The CDR3 runs to 15 residues. Germline V lookup: CDR1 SGHNT, CDR2 YYREEE (reference sequence). CDR3 sequence: CASSRGLAGGETQYF. The CDR3 region has the DNA TGTGCCAGCAGCCGTGGACTAGCGGGAGGGGAGACCCAGTACTTC.

The V gene is TRBV5-1, the J gene TRBJ1-2; weak D call: TRBD1 (5 bases). The CDR3 extends over 12 amino acids. Germline CDR1 and CDR2: SGHRS and YFSETQ. Trimming took off 2 bases at V and 5 bases at J, with 7 bases between the two ends. The CDR3 nucleotides are TGCGCCAGCAGCTTATCAGGGTATGGCTACACCTTC. Protein product: CASSLSGYGYTF.

The chain uses TRBV18 and TRBJ2-2; TRBD1 aligns across 10 bases. Trimming took 5 bases from V and 6 from J; bases not matched to a gene: 6. The germline CDR1 and CDR2 sequences are KGHSH and LQKENI. CDR3 length equals 15 residues. The DNA for the CDR3 is TGTGCCAGCTCATCGACAGGGGGCTTGGCCGGGGAGCTGTTTTTT. Residues: CASSSTGGLAGELFF.

CDR3 region: CASTPGTSVSYEQYF. As DNA, the CDR3 is TGTGCCAGCACCCCCGGGACTAGCGTCTCCTACGAGCAGTACTTC. The chain is built from TRBV6-1 and TRBJ2-7; 10 bases match TRBD2. There are 15 residues in the CDR3. V lost 7 bases, J lost 0 bases, and 6 bases stayed unmatched. From germline, CDR1 is MNHNS and CDR2 SASEGT.

The chain links TRBV9 to TRBJ1-3; 7 bases line up with TRBD1. CDR3 length: 15 residues. The V gene's germline CDR1 is SGDLS and CDR2 YYNGEE. V dropped 0 bases and J dropped 4; count of bases not matched to a gene: 4. CDR3 region: CASSVAQGVGNTIYF. The CDR3, as DNA: TGTGCCAGCAGCGTAGCTCAGGGGGTCGGAAACACCATATATTTT.

The chain has TRBV19 and TRBJ1-4; D unresolved. The germline gives CDR1 LNHDA, CDR2 SQIVND (reference sequence). The CDR3 is made up of 14 amino acids. V dropped 3 bases and J dropped 0 bases, with 5 bases sitting between them. The CDR3 DNA is TGTGCCAGTAGTATGTTTGCAACTAATGAAAAACTGTTTTTT. Protein sequence: CASSMFATNEKLFF.

V usage is TRBV27 and J usage is TRBJ2-2, with 9 bases that match TRBD1. Germline CDR1 and CDR2: MNHEY and SMNVEV (reference sequence). The CDR3 length is 17 residues. V trimming: 2 bases; J trimming: 5 bases; junction bases outside the gene matches: 9. The CDR3 DNA is TGTGCCAGCAGTTTAAGGGGGACAGGGCGGTTTACCGGGGAGCTGTTTTTT. The encoded protein is CASSLRGTGRFTGELFF.